These 7 T cell receptor beta chains share one sample of origin, sequenced in a study of CD4 T cells in relation to SARS-CoV-2 and coronaviruses. Unexposed donor CD4+ T cells date from about 2011-2018, before the COVID-19 pandemic. Produced via immunoSEQ multiplex PCR; TCRdb's table is partial and in-frame only. Here the sample spans about 60,000 clones, about 94% being singletons. Material for sequencing was naive CD4+ T cells from PBMCs. Subset of the sample: naive CD4+ T cells isolated by negative enrichment. These receptors came from a human donor in good health.

The gene calls are TRBV4-2 and TRBJ2-3, with D uncertain. The CDR3 is 14 residues long. From germline, CDR1 is LGHNA and CDR2 YNFKEQ. V lost 3 bases and J 3 bases, leaving 10 bases between the germline ends. The CDR3 nucleotides are TGTGCCAGCAGCCAGTCGGGTCAGACAGATACGCAGTATTTT. As protein: CASSQSGQTDTQYF.

The rearrangement links TRBV7-9 to TRBJ2-7, with 10 bases identical to TRBD1. J gave up 1 base and V 4 bases, and 4 bases lay outside the gene matches. The germline V gene encodes CDR1 SEHNR and CDR2 FQNEAQ (reference sequence). This CDR3 has 15 amino acids. The CDR3: CASSSDRGLSYEQYF. The CDR3 DNA sequence: TGTGCCAGCAGCTCGGACAGGGGGTTATCCTACGAGCAGTACTTC.

This chain joins TRBV6-5 and TRBJ2-7; D possibly corresponds to TRBD2 (5 bases). In germline, CDR1 is MNHEY, CDR2 SVGAGI. This CDR3 comprises 15 residues. The germline V and J ends were trimmed by 6 bases and 6 bases, with 21 bases remaining between them. CDR3 coding DNA: TGTGCCAGCAGGCTTGAGGGTGACTCCCCTGTCGAGCAGTACTTC. Its protein product is CASRLEGDSPVEQYF.

The chain couples TRBV23-1 to TRBJ2-1, with a possible D match to TRBD1 (7 bases). TRBV23-1 is designated an ORF whose function remains uncertain. With 0 bases removed from V and 6 bases from J, the gap between germline ends came to 15 bases. The CDR3 covers 16 residues. The chain's CDR3 is CASSQSAGGCSNEQFF. As DNA, the CDR3 is TGCGCCAGCAGTCAATCTGCAGGGGGGTGTTCCAATGAGCAGTTCTTC.

V is TRBV19 and J is TRBJ1-5, with a tentative D call TRBD1 (5 bases). CDR3 length: 15 amino acids. Germline V lookup: CDR1 LNHDA, CDR2 SQIVND (reference sequence). V was clipped by 6 bases and J by 6 bases, with 18 bases between them. The chain's CDR3 is CASSGGTEGRQPQHF. The CDR3 region has the DNA TGTGCCAGTAGCGGCGGGACGGAAGGACGTCAGCCCCAGCATTTT.

The chain recombines TRBV5-1 with TRBJ2-7; TRBD2 agrees at 8 bases. The CDR3 covers 16 residues. V shed 4 bases and J 0 bases; nucleotides not matched to a gene: 9. CDR1 and CDR2 from the germline V gene are SGHRS and YFSETQ. The CDR3 bases are TGCGCCAGCAGCCAAAGCGGGAGTGATGCCTCCTACGAGCAGTACTTC. It specifies CASSQSGSDASYEQYF.

This rearrangement joins TRBV6-1 to TRBJ2-7; 8 bases line up with TRBD1. V dropped 3 bases and J dropped 7; count of bases not matched to a gene: 11. This CDR3 contains 15 residues. Germline assignment: CDR1 MNHNS and CDR2 SASEGT. The DNA of the CDR3 is TGTGCCAGCAGTGATCGGACAGGGTCTAGGGAGGAGCAGTACTTC. Its protein product is CASSDRTGSREEQYF.